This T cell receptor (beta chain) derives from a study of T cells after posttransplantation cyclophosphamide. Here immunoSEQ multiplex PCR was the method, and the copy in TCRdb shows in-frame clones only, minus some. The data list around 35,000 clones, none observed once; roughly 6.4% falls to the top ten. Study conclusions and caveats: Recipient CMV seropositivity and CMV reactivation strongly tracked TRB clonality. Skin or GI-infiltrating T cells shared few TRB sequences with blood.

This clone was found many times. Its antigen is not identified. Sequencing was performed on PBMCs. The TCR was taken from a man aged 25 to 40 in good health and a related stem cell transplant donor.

The CDR3 protein is CASSEAGSGAKTQYF. The CDR3, as DNA: TGTGCCAGCAGTGAGGCGGGGAGCGGGGCGAAGACCCAGTACTTC. V and J are TRBV2 and TRBJ2-5; 7 bases are shared with TRBD2. The germline V gene encodes CDR1 SNHLY and CDR2 FYNNEI. The trim removed 3 bases at V and 6 bases at J, leaving 10 bases unmatched. CDR3 length: 15 residues.